What follows are 32 T cell receptor beta chains derived from one specimen sequenced in a study of T-cell memory formation after mild COVID-19. One entry per CDR3 protein, called by TCRdb with MiXCR from the 5' RACE reads. The data show about 58,000 distinct CDR3 sequences, 28% seen once. Sequences were obtained from PBMCs or a T cell subset sorted from them (not recorded which). These receptors originate from a man aged 18 to 35 who had mild COVID-19 (a few samples of this study predate the infection). Cell type and time point are not known.

This clonotype was picked up a small number of times. The CDR3 reads CASSLEEQDNEQFF. The CDR3 coding sequence is TGTGCCAGCAGCTTAGAAGAACAGGACAATGAGCAGTTCTTC. V usage is TRBV7-9 and J usage is TRBJ2-1; D may be TRBD1 (5 bases). V dropped 1 base and J dropped 5 bases, with 9 bases sitting between them. The CDR3 contains 14 residues. Germline CDR1 reads SEHNR; CDR2 reads FQNEAQ (reference sequence).

In its sample, this clonotype was seen a few times. The rearrangement uses TRBV20-1 and TRBJ1-2; possibly TRBD1 for D (5 bases). The CDR3 has 13 amino acids. Trimming removed 5 bases from V and 3 bases from J, with 13 bases in between. The germline V gene has CDR1 DFQATT and CDR2 SNEGSKA (reference sequence). The DNA for the CDR3 is TGCAGTGCTGGGGACCCTAGCGACTATGGCTACACCTTC. Residues: CSAGDPSDYGYTF.

The table lists this clonotype with a few counts. The V gene is TRBV29-1, the J gene TRBJ1-3, with D uncertain. The germline CDR1 and CDR2 sequences are SQVTM and ANQGSEA. Trimming shortened V by 1 base and J by 8 bases, and 12 bases separated the two germline ends. CDR3 length: 13 residues. CDR3 sequence (DNA): TGCAGCGTTGAAGGAGGCGGGCAGGACACCATATATTTT. Protein product: CSVEGGGQDTIYF. Drawing the rest from reference TRBV29-1 and TRBJ1-3, the complete variable domain is SAVISQKPSRDICQRGTSLTIQCQVDSQVTMMFWYRQQPGQSLTLIATANQGSEATYESGFVIDKFPISRPNLTFSTLTVSNMSPEDSSIYLCSVEGGGQDTIYFGEGSWLTVV.

This sequence joins TRBV10-2 and TRBJ1-1; D uncertain. Trimming removed 8 bases at V and 6 bases at J, with 10 bases between. Germline-derived CDR1 and CDR2 are WSHSY and SAAADI. CDR3 length: 11 amino acids. CDR3 bases: TGCGCCAGCGGAAGTCTCTCTGAAGCTTTCTTT. Residues: CASGSLSEAFF.

This clonotype was seen a handful of times. The chain recombines TRBV7-9 with TRBJ2-1; D not resolved. The CDR3 runs 14 residues. The germline V gene encodes CDR1 SEHNR and CDR2 FQNEAQ (reference sequence). Between the trimmed V and J ends, which lost 2 bases and 5 bases, there was a span of 10 bases. The CDR3 nucleotides are TGTGCCAGCAGCTTAAGTCAGGCGGACAATGAGCAGTTCTTC. It specifies CASSLSQADNEQFF.

The chain joins TRBV27 to TRBJ2-7; TRBD1 agrees at 8 bases. The V gene's germline CDR1 is MNHEY and CDR2 SMNVEV (reference sequence). The V segment lost 5 bases and the J segment 1 base; nucleotides outside the gene matches: 7. The CDR3 runs 15 residues. DNA for the CDR3: TGTGCCAGCAGTCTCGACAGGGGCGATTCCTACGAGCAGTACTTC. Protein: CASSLDRGDSYEQYF.

In this sample, this clonotype turned up many times. The chain recombines TRBV5-1 with TRBJ1-1; the match to TRBD1 covers 9 bases. Germline V CDR1 and CDR2: SGHRS, YFSETQ. The CDR3 extends over 15 amino acids. J lost 2 bases, V lost 3 bases, and 5 bases had no gene match. The CDR3 sequence: CASSWGTGTNTEAFF. The DNA of the CDR3 is TGCGCCAGCAGCTGGGGGACAGGGACCAACACTGAAGCTTTCTTT.

This chain joins TRBV20-1 and TRBJ2-1; no clear D. The CDR3 length is 14 residues. Germline lookup yields CDR1 DFQATT and CDR2 SNEGSKA (reference sequence). Trimming stripped 6 bases from V and 2 bases from J, with 14 bases between. CDR3 in amino acids: CSAKDPGAYNEQFF. The CDR3 coding sequence is TGCAGTGCCAAAGACCCCGGCGCCTACAATGAGCAGTTCTTC.

This sequence joins TRBV7-9 and TRBJ2-7; 8 nucleotides align to TRBD1. Germline assignment: CDR1 SEHNR and CDR2 FQNEAQ (reference sequence). The CDR3 has 15 residues. Losses at the gene ends were 4 bases for V and 0 bases for J; bases not matched to a gene: 5. The CDR3 DNA sequence: TGTGCCAGCAGCTCGACAGGGGCCAGCTCCTACGAGCAGTACGTC. Its protein is CASSSTGASSYEQYV.

This clonotype was seen more than once but under ten times. This chain connects TRBV7-2 to TRBJ2-5; D is perhaps TRBD1 or TRBD2 (5 bases each). V lost 5 bases to trimming and J lost 4 bases, with 17 bases between them. The germline CDR1 and CDR2 sequences are SGHTA and FQGNSA. The CDR3 has 15 amino acids. The CDR3 DNA reads as TGTGCCAGCAGCCCCGGGACCTTAACCGGAGAGACCCAGTACTTC. Its protein is CASSPGTLTGETQYF. Variable domain in full (rest from reference TRBV7-2 and TRBJ2-5): GAGVSQSPSNKVTEKGKDVELRCDPISGHTALYWYRQSLGQGLEFLIYFQGNSAPDKSGLPSDRFSAERTGGSVSTLTIQRTQQEDSAVYLCASSPGTLTGETQYFGPGTRLLVL.

This clonotype was detected ten times or more. This sequence joins TRBV5-1 and TRBJ2-7, with TRBD2 as a possible D gene (5 bases). The V gene lost 3 bases and the J gene lost 0 bases, with 10 bases spanning the gap. Per the germline V gene, CDR1 is SGHRS and CDR2 is YFSETQ. The CDR3 extends over 14 amino acids. The CDR3 DNA reads TGCGCCAGCAGCTCAGAAGGGAGCTCCTACGAGCAGTACTTC. Encoded protein: CASSSEGSSYEQYF.

In this sample, this clonotype turned up a few times. V gene TRBV7-2 combines with J gene TRBJ2-2; possibly TRBD2 for D (5 bases). V lost 5 bases, J lost 1 base, and 11 bases lay in between. Per germline, CDR1 SGHTA and CDR2 FQGNSA. The CDR3 loop spans 15 amino acids. The chain's CDR3 is CASSRGPGNTGELFF. DNA of the CDR3: TGTGCCAGCAGCAGAGGGCCAGGGAACACCGGGGAGCTGTTTTTT.

V usage is TRBV20-1 and J usage is TRBJ2-3; no clear D. CDR3 size: 12 residues. With 4 bases removed from V and 1 base from J, the gap between germline ends came to 6 bases. Germline assignment: CDR1 DFQATT and CDR2 SNEGSKA (reference sequence). The CDR3 here is CSATDGTDTQYF. CDR3 nucleotide sequence: TGCAGTGCTACCGACGGCACAGATACGCAGTATTTT.

This clonotype was observed at least ten times. V is TRBV28 and J is TRBJ1-1; 11 nucleotides agree with TRBD1. CDR1 is MDHEN, CDR2 SYDVKM, per germline. CDR3 length equals 14 residues. V gave up 5 bases and J gave up 11 bases; unmatched junction bases: 10. The CDR3, as DNA: TGTGCCAGCAGTCACAGGGACAGGGGGATTCGGGCTTTCTTT. Encoded protein: CASSHRDRGIRAFF.

The gene calls are TRBV12-3 or TRBV12-4 and TRBJ2-5; unclear D gene. Trimming removed 4 bases from V and 0 bases from J, with 9 bases in between. This CDR3 comprises 14 residues. CDR3 sequence reads: CASSSPPYQETQYF. The CDR3 coding sequence is TGTGCCAGCAGTTCCCCTCCATACCAAGAGACCCAGTACTTC.

This clonotype occurred a few times. V gene TRBV7-2 combines with J gene TRBJ1-5; 8 nucleotides agree with TRBD1. Germline V gives CDR1 SGHTA, CDR2 FQGNSA. The CDR3 is made up of 16 amino acids. Losses at the gene ends were 1 base for V and 6 bases for J; bases not matched to a gene: 8. The CDR3 here is CASSLGPRGRGQPQHF. The CDR3 DNA reads TGTGCCAGCAGCTTAGGTCCCAGGGGGCGTGGTCAGCCCCAGCATTTT.

This rearrangement joins TRBV6-5 to TRBJ2-6; unclear D gene. V was trimmed by 0 bases and J by 4 bases, leaving 4 bases between them. Germline lookup yields CDR1 MNHEY and CDR2 SVGAGI. The CDR3 has 14 residues. CDR3 loop: CASSYSQGANVLTF. As DNA, the CDR3 is TGTGCCAGCAGTTACTCCCAGGGGGCCAACGTCCTGACTTTC.

This chain connects TRBV29-1 to TRBJ1-1; 9 positions agree with TRBD1. The V and J ends lost 8 bases and 1 base, in that order; junction bases with no gene match: 5. Germline V gives CDR1 SQVTM, CDR2 ANQGSEA. The CDR3 is 13 amino acids. In DNA form, the CDR3 reads TGCAGCCTAAAGGGACAGGGGAACACTGAAGCTTTCTTT. Amino acids: CSLKGQGNTEAFF.

The genes are TRBV7-6 and TRBJ2-5; D assignment may be TRBD1 or TRBD2 (5 bases each). The CDR3 is 14 residues long. Germline V gene data show CDR1 as SGHVS and CDR2 as FNYEAQ. The ends were cut back, 5 bases at V and 5 bases at J, with 15 bases in the middle. The CDR3 bases are TGTGCCAGCAGCGGGGACGGAAGGGGCGAGACCCAGTACTTC. As protein: CASSGDGRGETQYF.

This clonotype came up a few times. The chain has TRBV20-1 and TRBJ2-1, with 11 bases identical to TRBD2. In germline, CDR1 is DFQATT, CDR2 SNEGSKA (reference sequence). The CDR3 sequence is 17 residues long. V lost 1 base and J lost 4; bases outside the gene matches: 9. The CDR3 region has the DNA TGCAGTGCTAGAGTGGGTAGCGGGGGGGCCAGTTACAATGAGCAGTTCTTC. Protein sequence: CSARVGSGGASYNEQFF.

This sequence joins TRBV2 and TRBJ2-7; a possible D gene is TRBD1 (5 bases). CDR1 is SNHLY and CDR2 is FYNNEI in the germline V gene. CDR3 length equals 15 residues. Trimming left V 4 bases short and J 5 bases short, with 18 bases between. The CDR3, as DNA: TGTGCCAGCAGTGGTGGCAGGGAACCGTGGGACGAGCAGTACGTC. Translating it yields CASSGGREPWDEQYV.

J is TRBJ2-5 and V is TRBV19; tentative D call: TRBD1 (6 bases). V was pared by 4 bases and J by 2 bases, with 17 bases between. The CDR3 runs 16 residues. Germline CDR1 is LNHDA and CDR2 is SQIVND (reference sequence). This chain's CDR3 is CASSKRQGRLQETQYF. The CDR3 nucleotides are TGTGCCAGTAGTAAGAGGCAGGGGCGGCTTCAAGAGACCCAGTACTTC.

This clonotype was counted between two and nine times. The genes are TRBV5-1 and TRBJ1-4, with TRBD1 as a possible D gene (6 bases). Germline V CDR1 and CDR2: SGHRS, YFSETQ. This CDR3 has 13 amino acids. Trimming took off 6 bases at V and 5 bases at J, with 11 bases between the two ends. The CDR3 region is CASTEGVNEKLFF. The CDR3 DNA reads as TGCGCCAGCACGGAGGGGGTGAATGAAAAACTGTTTTTT.

This rearrangement joins TRBV9 to TRBJ2-7, with D perhaps TRBD2 (6 bases). Germline V CDR1 and CDR2: SGDLS, YYNGEE. The CDR3 has 12 residues. Between the trimmed V and J ends, which lost 4 bases and 5 bases, there was a span of 10 bases. The CDR3 reads CASSPSGDEQYF. The DNA of the CDR3 is TGTGCCAGCAGCCCCTCGGGGGACGAGCAGTACTTC.

The V call is TRBV12-3 or TRBV12-4, the J call TRBJ2-1; possible D gene TRBD1, 6 bases. The CDR3 totals 15 residues. V shed 3 bases and J shed 0 bases, with 9 bases lying between them. CDR3 residues: CASSLDSISYNEQFF. The DNA for the CDR3 is TGTGCCAGCAGTTTGGACAGCATCTCCTACAATGAGCAGTTCTTC.

The chain carries TRBV2 and TRBJ2-3, with D perhaps TRBD2 (5 bases). The CDR3 covers 17 residues. V lost 7 bases, J lost 0 bases, and 20 bases lay in between. The germline CDR1 and CDR2 sequences are SNHLY and FYNNEI. CDR3 sequence (DNA): TGTGCCAGCACCGAAGGGCGGGTTAAAACTAGCACAGATACGCAGTATTTT. Protein: CASTEGRVKTSTDTQYF.

The chain joins TRBV4-1 to TRBJ2-3, with 8 bases that match TRBD1. Losses at the gene ends were 8 bases for V and 3 bases for J; bases not matched to a gene: 10. This CDR3 has 15 amino acids. Looked up from germline, CDR1 is MGHRA and CDR2 is YSYEKL. CDR3 in DNA: TGCGCCAGCGCACCATGGACAGGGAGAACAGATACGCAGTATTTT. It yields the protein CASAPWTGRTDTQYF.

V and J are TRBV12-3 or TRBV12-4 and TRBJ2-2; D ambiguous. Trimming stripped 2 bases from V and 4 bases from J, with 8 bases between. The CDR3 loop spans 14 amino acids. This CDR3 reads CASSLLQSTGELFF. In nucleotides, the CDR3 is TGTGCCAGCAGTTTACTCCAGAGCACCGGGGAGCTGTTTTTT.

This clonotype was seen more than once but under ten times. At one end, the junction sequence differs from germline, possibly due to a read error. The chain couples TRBV12-3 or TRBV12-4 to TRBJ2-4, with 11 positions matching TRBD2. The CDR3 is 17 amino acids. The CDR3 region is CASSLAGGNLAKNIQYF. CDR3 bases: TGTGCCAGCAGCTTAGCGGGGGGGAACCTAGCCAAAAACATTCAGTACTTC.

The rearrangement uses TRBV5-6 and TRBJ1-1; D not certain. The V gene's germline CDR1 is SGHDT and CDR2 YYEEEE. V shed 0 bases and J shed 2 bases, with 8 bases lying between them. The CDR3 totals 14 residues. CDR3 in DNA: TGTGCCAGCAGCTTGGCCGGAAGAAACACTGAAGCTTTCTTT. Encoded protein: CASSLAGRNTEAFF.

V and J are TRBV7-2 and TRBJ2-2; D remains ambiguous. Germline V gene lookup returns CDR1 SGHTA and CDR2 FQGNSA. This CDR3 comprises 16 residues. V lost 1 base and J 0 bases, leaving 9 bases between the germline ends. CDR3: CASSLGPAPNTGELFF. CDR3 DNA: TGTGCCAGCAGCTTAGGCCCAGCCCCGAACACCGGGGAGCTGTTTTTT.

This clonotype was counted only a few times. This chain links TRBV6-5 with TRBJ2-7; 7 bases fit TRBD2. CDR3 length: 12 residues. V shed 6 bases and J 7 bases; nucleotides not matched to a gene: 6. Germline values: CDR1 MNHEY, CDR2 SVGAGI. CDR3 sequence reads: CASRPRRGEQYF. The CDR3 bases are TGTGCCAGCAGGCCCAGGCGGGGGGAGCAGTACTTC.